This TCR beta chain was sequenced for a study of shared clonotypes between healthy human individuals. General study results and limits: Researchers found naive subsets generally carried larger estimated richness than memory subsets.

This table comes from immunoSEQ multiplex PCR, and its TCRdb copy is limited to in-frame clones, with some not included. The top ten hold approximately 1.5% of the sample, which has over a million clones, under 80% seen once. The germline V gene encodes CDR1 GTSNPN and CDR2 SVGIG (reference sequence). V lost 2 bases and J lost 2, with 16 bases in between. The CDR3 is 16 amino acids. As concerns this clone: The antigen is undetermined.

Recent vaccinations or acute infections were absent in the healthy HIV-negative adult donors. The rearrangement joins TRBV30 to TRBJ1-3; D may be TRBD1 (6 bases). Input material: memory CD4+ T cells sorted from blood. Regarding subset: CD45RA-negative fraction. The receptor was derived from a man between 18 and 35 years old in good health. The CDR3 sequence: CAWSHGTLVPGNTIYF. CDR3 bases: TGTGCCTGGAGTCACGGGACATTGGTCCCTGGAAACACCATATATTTT. The full variable domain, in which reference TRBV30 and TRBJ1-3 provide the parts outside the CDR3, is SQTIHQWPATLVQPVGSPLSLECTVEGTSNPNLYWYRQAAGRGLQLLFYSVGIGQISSEVPQNLSASRPQDRQFILSSKKLLLSDSGFYLCAWSHGTLVPGNTIYFGEGSWLTVV.